Listed below are T cell receptor beta chains from one sample, sequenced in a study of shared T cell receptors in the human thymus. Produced via immunoSEQ multiplex PCR; TCRdb's table is partial and in-frame only. The data show some 700,000 clones, with 88% seen just once and around 0.0099% held by the top ten. These sequences were also reported in another study, on human thymus T cells.

Sequencing was carried out using thymocytes. The receptors were gathered from a boy less than two years old with a congenital heart defect. CDR3s include the opening cysteine and the closing phenylalanine or tryptophan. A D gene is named only where the DNA matches it firmly. Part of the rows lack a size; the others show once, few, many or a class for expanded clones.

clone size	V gene	D gene	J gene	CDR3 DNA	CDR3 protein
-	TRBV5-5	-	TRBJ1-2	TGTGCCAGCAGCTTGGGAGGAGGTGGCTACACCTTC	CASSLGGGGYTF
-	TRBV6-1	TRBD2	TRBJ2-7	TGTGCCAGCAGTGACGACGGGACTAGCGGGAACTCTTACGAGCAGTACTTC	CASSDDGTSGNSYEQYF
-	TRBV6-5	-	TRBJ2-7	TGTGCCAGCAGTTACTCGCCGCCCGGGGGAGAGCAGTACTTC	CASSYSPPGGEQYF
-	TRBV4-1	TRBD1	TRBJ2-2	TGCGCCAGCAGCCAAGATTTTGGGACAGGGGTCACCGGGGAGCTGTTTTTT	CASSQDFGTGVTGELFF
once	TRBV28	-	TRBJ1-1	TGTGCCAGCAGTTTTGGCGGGGGGCTGGGCACTGAAGCTTTCTTT	CASSFGGGLGTEAFF
-	TRBV15	TRBD2	TRBJ2-2	TGTGCCACCAGCAGAGGCGGGACTACGAACACCGGGGAGCTGTTTTTT	CATSRGGTTNTGELFF
-	TRBV4-2	TRBD2	TRBJ2-1	TGTGCCAGCAGCCAAGATTGGCCAGGGACTAGCTCCTACAATGAGCAGTTCTTC	CASSQDWPGTSSYNEQFF
-	TRBV7-9	-	TRBJ2-3	TGTGCCAGCAGCTTCTCCGGGGAGGATACGCAGTATTTT	CASSFSGEDTQYF
-	TRBV4-2	TRBD2	TRBJ2-7	TGTGCCAGCAGCCAAGAGGGGACTAGCGCAACTTTCTCCTACGAGCAGTACTTC	CASSQEGTSATFSYEQYF
-	TRBV6-1	-	TRBJ1-5	TGTGCCAGCAGCCACGGGGATAGCAATCAGCCCCAGCATTTT	CASSHGDSNQPQHF
-	TRBV18	TRBD2	TRBJ2-1	TGTGCCAGCTCACCTTCGGGCGCCGACCCGGTCACTAGCGGGAGGCACCCCCACAATGAGCAGTTCTTC	CASSPSGADPVTSGRHPHNEQFF
-	TRBV7-3	TRBD2	TRBJ2-3	TGTGCCAGCAGCTTAGCGGGAGCGAGCACAGATACGCAGTATTTT	CASSLAGASTDTQYF
-	TRBV4-3	TRBD2	TRBJ2-1	TGCGCCAGCAGCCAAGAGGGTAGCGGGAGTCCCCCCGGGCAGTTCTTC	CASSQEGSGSPPGQFF
-	TRBV7-6	-	TRBJ2-7	TGTGCCAGCAGCTCGAACCGGGACAAGAGATACGAGCAGTACTTC	CASSSNRDKRYEQYF
-	TRBV5-1	TRBD1	TRBJ2-3	TGCGCCAGCAGCTTACGGACAGGGAGCACAGATACGCAGTATTTT	CASSLRTGSTDTQYF
-	TRBV14	TRBD1	TRBJ1-3	TGTGCCAGCAGCCCTAGAGACAGGGGCTCTGGAAACACCATATATTTT	CASSPRDRGSGNTIYF
-	TRBV14	TRBD2	TRBJ2-7	TGTGCCAGCAGCCAAGGGACTAGCGGGCCGTACGAGCAGTACTTC	CASSQGTSGPYEQYF
-	TRBV10-3	TRBD1	TRBJ1-5	TGTGCCATCAGTGAGTCGGATGCTGGACAGGGTCATCAGCCCCAGCATTTT	CAISESDAGQGHQPQHF
-	TRBV5-6	TRBD1	TRBJ1-3	TGTGCCAGCCAGGGGGTTTACGGCGGAAACACCATATATTTT	CASQGVYGGNTIYF
-	TRBV2	TRBD2	TRBJ2-3	TGTGCCAGCAGTGGGACTAGCGGGACAGATACGCAGTATTTT	CASSGTSGTDTQYF
-	TRBV27	TRBD1	TRBJ1-1	TGTGCCAGCGGACAGGGGGATTTGGACACTGAAGCTTTCTTT	CASGQGDLDTEAFF
once	TRBV5-6	-	TRBJ1-2	TGTGCCAGCAGCTTATCCCCCCCGGGAAGGGTTGGCTACACCTTC	CASSLSPPGRVGYTF
-	TRBV2	-	TRBJ2-5	TGTGCCAGCACTTTACAAGAGACCCAGTACTTC	CASTLQETQYF